One sample yielded the 23 T cell receptor beta chains listed below, sequenced in a study of T cells in localized non-small cell lung cancer. Only in-frame clones appear in the TCRdb table, and some are missing; sequencing was by immunoSEQ multiplex PCR. This table has 2,000 to 2,500 clones, roughly 20% appearing once. The sequencing used lung tumor tissue, collected before any cancer treatment. The receptor source for this set is an older male donor with stage I lung adenocarcinoma.

This chain links TRBV11-3 with TRBJ2-3, with 14 bases lining up with TRBD2. The V segment lost 5 bases and the J segment 6 bases; nucleotides outside the gene matches: 10. The germline V gene has CDR1 SGHNT and CDR2 YENEEA. CDR3 length: 17 residues. CDR3 coding DNA: TGTGCCAGCAGCGTAGGGACTAGCGGGGGCCGCGCGGATACGCAGTATTTT. Translating gives CASSVGTSGGRADTQYF.

This clone has just a few counts. V gene TRBV28 combines with J gene TRBJ1-5, with D possibly matching TRBD1 (6 bases). CDR1 is MDHEN, CDR2 SYDVKM, per germline. CDR3 length: 14 amino acids. The ends were cut back, 9 bases at V and 6 bases at J, with 18 bases in the middle. As DNA, the CDR3 is TGTGCCAGTGACCAGGGGAATTTTGTTCAGCCCCAGCATTTT. Residues: CASDQGNFVQPQHF.

This clone was seen more than once but under ten times. This sequence joins TRBV6-8 and TRBJ2-7; D possibly corresponds to TRBD2 (6 bases). V lost 0 bases, J lost 2 bases, and 11 bases lay in between. Looked up from germline, CDR1 is MNHGY and CDR2 is SAAAGT. The CDR3 is 15 amino acids. CDR3 protein: CASSYSGRGTYEQYF. The CDR3 DNA sequence: TGTGCCAGCAGTTACTCGGGGCGGGGCACCTACGAGCAGTACTTC.

This clone has just a few counts. This chain connects TRBV28 to TRBJ1-1; D remains unclear. The CDR3 runs 13 residues. In germline, CDR1 is MDHEN, CDR2 SYDVKM. V shed 7 bases and J shed 5 bases, with 14 bases lying between them. CDR3 sequence reads: CASTTPAGTEAFF. The CDR3 coding sequence is TGTGCCAGCACTACCCCCGCGGGTACTGAAGCTTTCTTT.

This clone was picked up a small number of times. This rearrangement joins TRBV30 to TRBJ2-3; 8 nucleotides align to TRBD2. Germline CDR1 is GTSNPN and CDR2 is SVGIG (reference sequence). Germline trimming cut 2 bases from V and 2 bases from J; bases unmatched to any gene: 6. The CDR3 has 15 residues. CDR3 nucleotide sequence: TGTGCCTGGAGTCGACTAGCGCAGAACACAGATACGCAGTATTTT. As protein: CAWSRLAQNTDTQYF.

This chain uses TRBV14 with TRBJ2-1; possibly TRBD2 for D (7 bases). The CDR3 contains 16 residues. The V and J ends lost 4 bases and 1 base respectively, with 14 bases between them. Germline V gene lookup returns CDR1 SGHDN and CDR2 FVKESK. The CDR3 DNA follows: TGTGCCAGCAGCCTCAGGAGGGGGGGGTCCTACAATGAGCAGTTCTTC. Amino acid sequence: CASSLRRGGSYNEQFF.

This clone has more than one count but fewer than ten. The chain employs TRBV29-1 and TRBJ1-2, with 9 positions matching TRBD1. The CDR3 has 12 amino acids. Germline CDR1 and CDR2: SQVTM and ANQGSEA. The V segment lost 4 bases and the J segment 8 bases; nucleotides outside the gene matches: 5. DNA for the CDR3: TGCAGCGTTGTACAGGGGGCGAAGGGCTACACCTTC. As protein: CSVVQGAKGYTF. Looking up the rest from reference TRBV29-1 and TRBJ1-2 gives the full variable domain: SAVISQKPSRDICQRGTSLTIQCQVDSQVTMMFWYRQQPGQSLTLIATANQGSEATYESGFVIDKFPISRPNLTFSTLTVSNMSPEDSSIYLCSVVQGAKGYTFGSGTRLTVV.

This clone came up a few times. The genes are TRBV19 and TRBJ2-1, with 9 positions matching TRBD2. Germline loops: CDR1 LNHDA, CDR2 SQIVND (reference sequence). After removal of 6 bases from V and 2 bases from J, the junction contained 5 bases not matched to a gene. This CDR3 has 15 amino acids. The CDR3 loop is CASRVAGEPYNEQFF. Written as DNA, the CDR3 is TGTGCCAGTAGAGTAGCGGGAGAGCCCTACAATGAGCAGTTCTTC.

This clone turned up a few times. V usage is TRBV29-1 and J usage is TRBJ1-2, with 7 positions matching TRBD1. After removal of 6 bases from V and 5 bases from J, the junction contained 12 bases not matched to a gene. This CDR3 is built from 14 residues. Germline CDR1 and CDR2: SQVTM and ANQGSEA. CDR3 coding DNA: TGCAGCGTGTCATTAGACAGGGTTGTATATGGCTACACCTTC. Encoded protein: CSVSLDRVVYGYTF.

The rearrangement uses TRBV6-8 and TRBJ1-2; D unresolved. The V end lost 0 bases, the J end lost 2 bases, and 4 bases lay between the germline ends. Germline V gene data show CDR1 as MNHGY and CDR2 as SAAAGT. The CDR3 is 13 residues long. The CDR3 DNA sequence: TGTGCCAGCAGTTACTCGCGGAACTATGGCTACACCTTC. Protein sequence: CASSYSRNYGYTF.

The chain joins TRBV18 to TRBJ1-6, with D uncertain. In germline, CDR1 is KGHSH, CDR2 LQKENI. This CDR3 has 14 residues. Trimming took off 2 bases at V and 6 bases at J, with 8 bases between the two ends. The CDR3: CASSPGLRNSPLHF. The CDR3 DNA sequence: TGTGCCAGCTCACCAGGGCTTCGTAATTCACCCCTCCACTTT.

This clone is classed as large (0.1 to 1%). The genes are TRBV9 and TRBJ1-1, with D tentatively TRBD1 (5 bases). The ends were cut back, 8 bases at V and 5 bases at J, with 22 bases in the middle. CDR3 length: 15 residues. The germline CDR1 and CDR2 sequences are SGDLS and YYNGEE. The CDR3 sequence: CARVSAGREDTEAFF. CDR3 coding DNA: TGTGCCAGGGTCTCAGCGGGGCGAGAAGATACTGAAGCTTTCTTT.

This clone has only a few counts. This chain connects TRBV7-8 to TRBJ2-1; no definite D call. V gave up 2 bases and J gave up 1 base, with 3 bases separating them. The CDR3 sequence is 13 residues long. Looked up from germline, CDR1 is SGHVS and CDR2 is FQNEAQ. The CDR3 sequence is CASSLNSYNEQFF. The CDR3 region has the DNA TGTGCCAGCAGCTTAAATTCCTACAATGAGCAGTTCTTC.

V gene TRBV30 combines with J gene TRBJ2-7; no reliable D call. Looked up from germline, CDR1 is GTSNPN and CDR2 is SVGIG (reference sequence). The CDR3 contains 11 residues. The V gene lost 7 bases and the J gene lost 2 bases, with 9 bases spanning the gap. In DNA form, the CDR3 reads TGTGCCTTATCGACCACCTACGAGCAGTACTTC. Translation gives CALSTTYEQYF.

The rearrangement joins TRBV19 to TRBJ2-7; D may be TRBD2 (5 bases). CDR1 is LNHDA, CDR2 SQIVND, per germline (reference sequence). V was trimmed by 5 bases and J by 3 bases, leaving 20 bases between them. The CDR3 consists of 16 residues. The CDR3 protein is CASSRWPTGMDYEQYF. The CDR3 bases are TGTGCCAGTAGTCGATGGCCCACGGGGATGGACTACGAGCAGTACTTC.

CDR3 amino acids: CASIRMMGVAGNTIYF. The DNA of the CDR3 is TGTGCCAGTATCCGCATGATGGGAGTAGCTGGAAACACCATATATTTT. This chain connects TRBV19 to TRBJ1-3; D call uncertain. The germline V gene has CDR1 LNHDA and CDR2 SQIVND (reference sequence). Trimming took off 7 bases at V and 2 bases at J, with 18 bases between the two ends. The CDR3 has 16 amino acids.

The rearrangement links TRBV19 to TRBJ2-2, with a possible D match to TRBD1 (6 bases). V lost 4 bases and J lost 9, with 15 bases in between. Germline V gene lookup returns CDR1 LNHDA and CDR2 SQIVND (reference sequence). This CDR3 comprises 14 residues. CDR3 sequence: CASSTLITGRELFF. The CDR3 DNA sequence: TGTGCCAGTAGTACCCTGATAACAGGGAGGGAGCTGTTTTTT. Full variable domain (missing parts from reference TRBV19 and TRBJ2-2): DGGITQSPKYLFRKEGQNVTLSCEQNLNHDAMYWYRQDPGQGLRLIYYSQIVNDFQKGDIAEGYSVSREKKESFPLTVTSAQKNPTAFYLCASSTLITGRELFFGEGSRLTVL.

The chain employs TRBV7-2 and TRBJ2-1, with a weak D call TRBD1 (6 bases). Trimming pared 5 bases from V and 7 bases from J, leaving 12 bases between. The CDR3 length is 13 residues. Germline assignment: CDR1 SGHTA and CDR2 FQGNSA. As DNA, the CDR3 is TGTGCCAGCAGCCCTGAGACAGGTAATGAGCAGTTCTTC. Its translation: CASSPETGNEQFF.

The chain links TRBV12-5 to TRBJ2-2; D gene uncertain. Germline V gives CDR1 LGHNT, CDR2 FRNRAP. This CDR3 comprises 15 residues. CDR3 nucleotides: TGTGCCAGCACTAACAGATTCGCGAGCACCGGGGAGCTGTTTTTT. Amino acids: CASTNRFASTGELFF. The variable domain in full, with the rest retrieved from reference TRBV12-5 and TRBJ2-2, is DARVTQTPRHKVTEMGQEVTMRCQPILGHNTVFWYRQTMMQGLELLAYFRNRAPLDDSGMPKDRFSAEMPDATLATLKIQPSEPRDSAVYFCASTNRFASTGELFFGEGSRLTVL.

V and J are TRBV19 and TRBJ1-1; 8 positions agree with TRBD1. The CDR3 spans 15 residues. Losses at the gene ends were 5 bases for V and 5 bases for J; bases not matched to a gene: 10. CDR1 and CDR2 (germline): LNHDA, SQIVND (reference sequence). DNA for the CDR3: TGTGCCAGTAGTCCCCGAGGACAGGGAGAAACTGAAGCTTTCTTT. Its protein is CASSPRGQGETEAFF.

By share of the sample, this clone is medium-sized (0.01 to 0.1%). The chain uses TRBV6-8 and TRBJ2-7; 11 bases line up with TRBD2. CDR3 length equals 16 residues. Germline CDR1 is MNHGY and CDR2 is SAAAGT. V was clipped by 6 bases and J by 3 bases; unmatched bases: 10. The CDR3 DNA follows: TGTGCCAGCAGATATTTAGCGGGAGGGCGTAACTACGAGCAGTACTTC. Amino acid sequence: CASRYLAGGRNYEQYF.

This clone was seen a few times. J is TRBJ1-4 and V is TRBV6-8, with D unresolved. Per the germline V gene, CDR1 is MNHGY and CDR2 is SAAAGT. V lost 2 bases and J 5 bases, leaving 12 bases between the germline ends. The CDR3 is 15 amino acids. The CDR3 sequence is CASSYVPELNEKLFF. In nucleotides, the CDR3 is TGTGCCAGCAGTTACGTGCCAGAACTAAATGAAAAACTGTTTTTT.

Relative to its sample, this clone is medium-sized. The V and J genes are TRBV11-3 and TRBJ2-7, with D uncertain. Between the trimmed V and J ends, which lost 5 bases and 13 bases, there was a span of 27 bases. This CDR3 is 15 amino acids long. CDR1 and CDR2 (germline): SGHNT, YENEEA. CDR3 in amino acids: CASSPEIEVPVGEYF. CDR3 sequence (DNA): TGTGCCAGCAGCCCGGAAATCGAGGTACCCGTCGGAGAATACTTC.